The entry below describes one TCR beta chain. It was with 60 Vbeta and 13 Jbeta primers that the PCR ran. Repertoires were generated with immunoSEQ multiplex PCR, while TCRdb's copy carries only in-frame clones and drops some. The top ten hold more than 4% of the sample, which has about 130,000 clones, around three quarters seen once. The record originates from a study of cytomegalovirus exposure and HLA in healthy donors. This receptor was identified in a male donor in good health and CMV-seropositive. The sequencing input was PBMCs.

Here the CDR3 reads CASSLRGDRDTQYF. The DNA of the CDR3 is TGCGCCAGCAGCCTACGGGGGGACAGGGATACGCAGTATTTT. V is TRBV5-1 and J is TRBJ2-3, with TRBD1 as a possible D gene (8 bases). The CDR3 is 14 amino acids. The germline gives CDR1 SGHRS, CDR2 YFSETQ. V gave up 4 bases and J gave up 6 bases, with 15 bases separating them.